Below, one TCR beta chain is given with its context. The antigen remains unidentified. RNA transcripts were the template, and TCR beta CDR3 regions were amplified from them. HTBI primers served in a first-round RT-PCR, which a second-round multiplex PCR followed. In TCRdb, the multiplex PCR reads were re-called with MiXCR into one record per CDR3 protein. The sample lists around 520,000 distinct CDR3 sequences, under 40% occurring once. This entry comes from a study of Graves' ophthalmopathy and Graves' hyperthyroidism. General observations from the study: Among expanded thyroid clonotypes above 0.001 frequency, most also occurred in blood.

The CDR3 is 14 amino acids. Germline CDR1 reads LGHNA; CDR2 reads YNFKEQ. The V and J ends lost 0 bases and 11 bases respectively, with 16 bases between them. The TCR was taken from an adult man with Graves' hyperthyroidism. Sequencing was done on a sample of peripheral blood or thyroid tissue (not recorded which). The chain is built from TRBV4-2 and TRBJ1-1; D is possibly TRBD1 (6 bases). The CDR3 protein is CASSQEDQGITAFF. The CDR3 DNA reads TGTGCCAGCAGCCAAGAAGATCAGGGGATTACGGCTTTCTTT.